A selection of T cell receptor beta chains follows, all from one sample in a study of CD8+ T cells in alopecia areata. The table came from immunoSEQ multiplex PCR; TCRdb's copy has only in-frame clones and leaves some out. The data show 200,000 to 250,000 clones, around 67% seen once. The sequencing used CD4+ T cells sorted from blood, collected at week 0. All receptors derive from a human donor with alopecia areata. Both conserved end residues are part of each CDR3. A D gene is named only where the DNA matches it firmly. Clone size is stated in some rows and not others, as once, few, many or a class when expanded.

d_gene,abundance,v_gene,j_gene,CDR3aa
TRBD1,-,TRBV7-6,-,CASSGLRDSSYEQYF
-,once,TRBV6-5,TRBJ2-7,CASSSGPTSEHEQYF
-,-,TRBV2,TRBJ2-5,CASSVRGTETQYF
-,few,TRBV30,TRBJ2-7,CAWSGTVYEQYF
TRBD1,-,TRBV27,TRBJ2-5,CASSRQGQETQYF
-,-,TRBV30,TRBJ1-1,CAWSRRWGTEAFF
-,-,TRBV19,TRBJ2-5,CASRDYQETQYF
TRBD1,-,TRBV6-5,TRBJ1-2,CASRPGQGGYGYTF
-,-,TRBV15,TRBJ2-7,CATSRDVGVLREQYF
-,-,TRBV10-3,TRBJ2-2,CAIGQANTGELFF
-,-,TRBV20-1,TRBJ1-2,CSAGDGYTF
-,few,TRBV5-1,TRBJ2-2,CASRTWGANTGELFF
-,few,TRBV7-2,TRBJ1-5,CASSLARGGFQPQHF
-,-,TRBV7-3,TRBJ1-1,CASSADIGTEAFF
-,few,TRBV30,TRBJ1-2,CAWRDLGQRYSYGYTF
-,-,TRBV30,TRBJ1-2,CAWSEIRAYYGYTF
TRBD1,few,TRBV27,TRBJ2-7,CASSQTGGSTYEQYF
-,few,TRBV29-1,TRBJ1-1,CSVLMSTANTEAFF
-,-,TRBV29-1,TRBJ1-1,CSGAKNTEAFF
TRBD2,-,TRBV5-1,TRBJ2-1,CASSDRLAGGPSEQFF
TRBD1,once,TRBV30,TRBJ1-3,CATGQGSSGNTIYF
-,few,TRBV30,TRBJ2-2,CVGRRTGELFF
-,-,TRBV25-1,TRBJ2-7,CASSGGGHQSYEQYF
-,few,TRBV13,TRBJ1-2,CASSPQAREGYTF